The next 11 T cell receptor beta chains were all read from a single sample in a study of T-cell reconstitution after alpha-beta-depleted transplantation in children. Preparing the TCRbeta library involved the use of unique molecular identifiers. From the PCR reads, TCRdb called clonotypes with MiXCR, one entry per CDR3 protein. The table shows around 200,000 distinct CDR3 sequences, with approximately 11% occurring only once. The source was PBMCs, collected before TCRalphabeta/CD19-depleted stem cell transplant. The origin of the receptors is a child younger than two with acute myeloid leukemia, due to receive a stem cell transplant.

This clonotype was detected ten times or more. The chain is built from TRBV7-2 and TRBJ2-1; 12 nucleotides agree with TRBD1. The V gene's germline CDR1 is SGHTA and CDR2 FQGNSA. V dropped 3 bases and J dropped 10; count of bases not matched to a gene: 7. CDR3 length: 15 amino acids. CDR3 DNA: TGTGCCAGCAGCTTCCCGGGACAGGGGGCGCGAGAGCAGTTCTTC. Translating gives CASSFPGQGAREQFF.

On this clonotype itself: One junction end does not reproduce the germline sequence, and a read error may be involved. The DNA for the CDR3 is TGCAGTGCTAGTGTTAGCGGCACGGGCACGGATACGCAGTATTTT. Protein sequence: CSASVSGTGTDTQYF. The chain joins TRBV20-1 to TRBJ2-3; D perhaps matches TRBD2 (6 bases). The CDR3 is 15 residues long. CDR1 DFQATT and CDR2 SNEGSKA come from the germline V gene (reference sequence).

Many counts were recorded for this clonotype. The chain is built from TRBV20-1 and TRBJ2-1, with D possibly matching TRBD1 (7 bases). The V gene lost 3 bases and the J gene lost 3 bases, with 18 bases spanning the gap. There are 16 residues in the CDR3. CDR1 is DFQATT, CDR2 SNEGSKA, per germline (reference sequence). The CDR3 sequence: CSARPGGTARYNEQFF. CDR3 sequence (DNA): TGCAGTGCTAGGCCCGGAGGGACAGCCCGCTACAATGAGCAGTTCTTC.

To note about this clonotype: The junction does not match germline at one end; this may be a read error. This chain joins TRBV29-1 and TRBJ1-1, with D maybe TRBD1 (6 bases). The CDR3 extends over 12 amino acids. CDR1 is SQVTM, CDR2 ANQGSEA, per germline. For the CDR3, the DNA is TGCAGCGTTCGAGCTGGGGACACTGAAGTTTTCTTT. Translating it yields CSVRAGDTEVFF.

This clonotype has a count of ten or more. The chain couples TRBV4-2 to TRBJ2-7; D perhaps matches TRBD1 (5 bases). The CDR3 sequence is 15 residues long. The V end was cut by 3 bases, the J end by 2 bases, with 14 bases between. CDR1 LGHNA and CDR2 YNFKEQ come from the germline V gene. The CDR3 protein is CASSQAREITYEQYF. CDR3 sequence (DNA): TGTGCCAGCAGCCAGGCCAGGGAAATTACCTACGAGCAGTACTTC.

The sample holds many counts of this clonotype. The chain is built from TRBV27 and TRBJ2-3; possibly TRBD2 for D (6 bases). Germline CDR1 MNHEY, CDR2 SMNVEV (reference sequence). Between the trimmed V and J ends, which lost 4 bases and 1 base, there was a span of 9 bases. The CDR3 is 14 amino acids. The CDR3 sequence: CASSWLARTDTQYF. Written as DNA, the CDR3 is TGTGCCAGCAGTTGGCTAGCGCGCACAGATACGCAGTATTTT.

This clonotype was counted many times. The rearrangement uses TRBV14 and TRBJ1-6, with 9 positions matching TRBD1. V trimming: 4 bases; J trimming: 9 bases; junction bases outside the gene matches: 22. Germline CDR1 is SGHDN and CDR2 is FVKESK. The length of the CDR3 is 20 residues. The CDR3 sequence: CASSRGTRDRVLVGVSPLHF. CDR3 sequence (DNA): TGTGCCAGCAGCCGAGGGACCCGGGACAGGGTTCTGGTTGGGGTTTCACCCCTCCACTTT. Using reference TRBV14 and TRBJ1-6 for the parts outside the CDR3, the full variable domain is EAGVTQFPSHSVIEKGQTVTLRCDPISGHDNLYWYRRVMGKEIKFLLHFVKESKQDESGMPNNRFLAERTGGTYSTLKVQPAELEDSGVYFCASSRGTRDRVLVGVSPLHFGNGTRLTVT.

In this sample, this clonotype turned up many times. The chain carries TRBV3-1 and TRBJ2-7; D perhaps matches TRBD2 (5 bases). CDR3 size: 13 residues. The V gene lost 3 bases and the J gene lost 4 bases, with 10 bases spanning the gap. In germline, CDR1 is LGHDT, CDR2 YNNKEL (reference sequence). For the CDR3, the DNA is TGTGCCAGCAGCCAGGCGGGTGGTTACGAGCAGTACTTC. Protein: CASSQAGGYEQYF.

The chain joins TRBV7-8 to TRBJ2-1; TRBD1 aligns across 7 bases. V shed 5 bases and J 4 bases; nucleotides not matched to a gene: 5. The germline V gene encodes CDR1 SGHVS and CDR2 FQNEAQ. The CDR3 is 14 residues long. This chain's CDR3 is CASSPWTGYNEQFF. CDR3 nucleotide sequence: TGTGCCAGCAGCCCGTGGACAGGATACAATGAGCAGTTCTTC.

This clonotype was found many times. The V and J genes are TRBV7-2 and TRBJ2-1, with TRBD2 matching 10 bases. CDR3 size: 14 residues. Germline CDR1 is SGHTA and CDR2 is FQGNSA. V lost 8 bases and J lost 8; bases outside the gene matches: 9. Written as DNA, the CDR3 is TGTGCCAGCGTTCCGGGACTAGCGAATCATGAGCAGTTCTTC. It is translated as CASVPGLANHEQFF.

Ten or more counts support this clonotype. The chain uses TRBV20-1 and TRBJ1-1; D is undetermined. CDR3 length equals 11 residues. Between the trimmed V and J ends, which lost 4 bases and 2 bases, there was a span of 5 bases. The V gene's germline CDR1 is DFQATT and CDR2 SNEGSKA (reference sequence). CDR3 sequence: CSAIHNTEAFF. The CDR3, as DNA: TGCAGTGCTATACATAACACTGAAGCTTTCTTT.